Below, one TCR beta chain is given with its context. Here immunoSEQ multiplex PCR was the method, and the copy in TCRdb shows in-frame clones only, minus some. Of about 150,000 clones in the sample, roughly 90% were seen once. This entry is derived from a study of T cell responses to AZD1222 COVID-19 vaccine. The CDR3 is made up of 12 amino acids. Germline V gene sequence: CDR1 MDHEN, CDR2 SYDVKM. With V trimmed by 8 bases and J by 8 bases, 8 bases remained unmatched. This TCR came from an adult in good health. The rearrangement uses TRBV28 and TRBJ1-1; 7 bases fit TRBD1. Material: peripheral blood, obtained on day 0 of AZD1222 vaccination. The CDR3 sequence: CASPTGQMEAFF. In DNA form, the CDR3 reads TGTGCCAGCCCGACAGGGCAGATGGAAGCTTTCTTT.